The rows below give T cell receptor beta chains drawn from one sample of a study of radiotherapy plus CTLA-4 blockade in lung cancer. Data came from immunoSEQ multiplex PCR; TCRdb stores just in-frame clones and leaves some out. The sample includes some 37,000 clones, 70% to 75% of them seen just once. The source was peripheral blood, collected from a patient treated with radiotherapy plus ipilimumab. The receptors were gathered from a human donor with non-small cell lung cancer who had stable disease on radiotherapy plus ipilimumab. Both conserved end residues are part of each CDR3. D genes are given only for firm matches. The size field is filled for only some rows; it gives once, few, many or a size class.

d_call clone_size j_call v_call cdr3_nt cdr3_aa
TRBD2 . TRBJ2-3 TRBV28 TGTGCCAGCACCCTAGCGGGGGGGCGGGTAGATACGCAGTATTTT CASTLAGGRVDTQYF
TRBD1 . TRBJ1-1 TRBV5-4 TGTGCCAGCAGCTTAAGGGACAGGGGCACTGAAGCTTTCTTT CASSLRDRGTEAFF
. . TRBJ2-1 TRBV19 TGTGCCAGTAGTATAGCCAGGGGTTTCTATAATGAGCAGTTCTTC CASSIARGFYNEQFF
. . TRBJ1-6 TRBV6-5 TGTGCCAGCAGTAGCGGGGGGGGTAATTCACCCCTCCACTTT CASSSGGGNSPLHF
. . TRBJ2-3 TRBV10-3 TGTGCCATCAGCGGACTTGGGGGCACAGATACGCAGTATTTT CAISGLGGTDTQYF
. once TRBJ1-6 TRBV6-5 TGTGCCAGCAGTTACGTCCCCTCCAACCTTTCACCCCTCCACTTT CASSYVPSNLSPLHF
. . TRBJ1-3 TRBV7-9 TGTGCCAGCAGCTTAGGGACATCGGGAAACACCATATATTTT CASSLGTSGNTIYF
. few TRBJ1-5 TRBV6-5 TGTGCCAGCAGCGAGGGGCAGGGGCAAAATCAGCCCCAGCATTTT CASSEGQGQNQPQHF
. . TRBJ2-7 TRBV6-5 TGTGCCAGCAGCCAGGGTCCCTACGAGCAGTACTTC CASSQGPYEQYF
TRBD1 . TRBJ2-3 TRBV13 TGTGCCAGCAGCGCTAGGACAGGGAGCACAGATACGCAGTATTTT CASSARTGSTDTQYF
. . TRBJ2-5 TRBV5-1 TGCGCCAGCAGCTTGGGTTCCGGCCAAGAGACCCAGTACTTC CASSLGSGQETQYF
. . TRBJ1-2 TRBV6-6 TGTGCCAGCAGTTACCTCGAAACGGTCCCTGGCTACACCTTC CASSYLETVPGYTF
. . TRBJ1-3 TRBV27 TGTGCCAGCAGCCCTCAGTCTTCTGGAAACACCATATATTTT CASSPQSSGNTIYF
TRBD1 once TRBJ1-1 TRBV5-8 TGTGCCAGCAGCCCCAGACAGGGGTCGAGGAACACTGAAGCTTTCTTT CASSPRQGSRNTEAFF
. . TRBJ1-2 TRBV6-1 TGTGCCAGCAGTGAAGGATTAGGGGGCTACACCTTC CASSEGLGGYTF
TRBD2 . TRBJ2-1 TRBV4-2 TGTGCCAGCAGCCAAGAAGCGGGGGGGCTGATTGATGAGCAGTTCTTC CASSQEAGGLIDEQFF
. . TRBJ1-1 TRBV28 TGTGCCAGCAGTTCGGCGACAGGGAACACTGAAGCTTTCTTT CASSSATGNTEAFF
. . TRBJ2-7 TRBV7-2 TGTGCCAGCAGCCCCCCCGCCTACGAGCAGTACTTC CASSPPAYEQYF
TRBD1 . TRBJ1-1 TRBV30 TGTGCCTGGAGGACCAAAGCGGGACAGGTCGCTTTCTTT CAWRTKAGQVAFF
. . TRBJ1-2 TRBV5-1 TGCGCCAGCAGCGCCGGGACCCCGGGTGGCTACACCTTC CASSAGTPGGYTF
TRBD2 . TRBJ2-2 TRBV5-4 TGTGCCAGCAGTTTAAAGGGACTACCCACCGGGGAGCTGTTTTTT CASSLKGLPTGELFF
. once TRBJ1-2 TRBV28 TGTGCCAGCAGTTTGCCGGGGGGTAGCTATGGCTACACCTTC CASSLPGGSYGYTF
TRBD1 . TRBJ1-1 TRBV2 TGTGCCAGCAGGTTGGGACAGGGGTACGGCACTGAAGCTTTCTTT CASRLGQGYGTEAFF
. . TRBJ2-7 TRBV6-1 TGTGCCAGCTGGACCTCTAGCTCCTACGAGCAGTACTTC CASWTSSSYEQYF
. . TRBJ1-5 TRBV7-9 TGTGCCAGCAGCTTAGGGGGCGGGGGTCAGCCCCAGCATTTT CASSLGGGGQPQHF
TRBD1 few TRBJ1-5 TRBV5-1 TGCGCCAGCAGCCCAACGACAGGGGGCAGACAGCCCCAGCATTTT CASSPTTGGRQPQHF
. . TRBJ1-5 TRBV15 TGTGCCACCAGCAGAGGTCGCTCGCGCCCAAATCAGCCCCAGCATTTT CATSRGRSRPNQPQHF
. . TRBJ2-1 TRBV10-3 TGTGCCATCAGTGAAAGCGTTAATGAGCAGTTCTTC CAISESVNEQFF
. . TRBJ2-3 TRBV2 TGTGCCAGCAGTGAAGGGCCCACAGATACGCAGTATTTT CASSEGPTDTQYF
. . TRBJ1-2 TRBV7-9 TGTGCCAGCAGCTTACAGGGCCGGGTGAGTGGCCTTGGCTACACCTTC CASSLQGRVSGLGYTF
. . TRBJ1-1 TRBV19 TGTGCCAGTAGTGAGGGACCTGCCAACACTGAAGCTTTCTTT CASSEGPANTEAFF
. . TRBJ1-5 TRBV4-2 TGTGCCAGCAGCCAAGATGGGAGCCACCGAGGTTTTACAAATAGCAATCAGCCCCAGCATTTT CASSQDGSHRGFTNSNQPQHF
. . TRBJ1-3 TRBV6-5 TGTGCCAGCAGTTATAACAGGGGAAACACCATATATTTT CASSYNRGNTIYF
TRBD1 . TRBJ1-2 TRBV6-5 TGTGCCAGCAGTCGCACGGACAGGGCCTATGGCTACACCTTC CASSRTDRAYGYTF
. . TRBJ1-1 TRBV7-2 TGTGCCAGCAGCTTTACAGGGTCAGGCGAAGCTTTCTTT CASSFTGSGEAFF
. few TRBJ1-2 TRBV7-9 TGTGCCAGCAGCTTAACGGGGGACTATGGCTACACCTTC CASSLTGDYGYTF
. . TRBJ2-1 TRBV7-2 TGTGCCAGCAGCTTAGGGGCCGGGGTGCCCTCCTACAATGAGCAGTTCTTC CASSLGAGVPSYNEQFF
TRBD1 once TRBJ1-1 TRBV11-3 TGTGCCAGCAGCTCCCAGGGGGCGAACACTGAAGCTTTCTTT CASSSQGANTEAFF
. . TRBJ1-1 TRBV9 TGTGCCAGCAATTTAGGACATCCAAAGGACACTGAAGCTTTCTTT CASNLGHPKDTEAFF
. . TRBJ2-5 TRBV5-1 TGCGCCAGCAGCACGGGTGTCGTCGAGACCCAGTACTTC CASSTGVVETQYF
. . TRBJ1-6 TRBV9 TGTGCCAGCAGCGTAGTTGGAGATAATTCACCCCTCCACTTT CASSVVGDNSPLHF
TRBD1 . TRBJ1-2 TRBV7-2 TGTGCCAGCAGCCCAGACAGGGGATCGAGGGGCTATGGCTACACCTTC CASSPDRGSRGYGYTF
TRBD1 few TRBJ1-4 TRBV2 TGTGCCAGCAGTGATGGTGGGACAGGGGGTGAAAAACTGTTTTTT CASSDGGTGGEKLFF
TRBD1 . TRBJ1-2 TRBV2 TGTGCCAGCACCTGGGACAGTGCCCGTTCCTACTATGGCTACACCTTC CASTWDSARSYYGYTF
. . TRBJ2-6 TRBV9 TGTGCCAGCAGCGTAGAGTTGCGGGCCAACGTCCTGACTTTC CASSVELRANVLTF